This is a list of T cell receptor beta chains from one sample in a study of blood T cells in healthy people across ages. TCRdb re-called the 5' RACE reads through MiXCR, storing one row per CDR3 protein. Of fewer than 1.5 million distinct CDR3 sequences in the sample, about 40% were seen once. Material: blood. These receptors came from a woman younger than 30 in good health. Both conserved end residues are part of each CDR3. Fields, in order: CDR3 protein, CDR3 DNA, D gene, V gene, J gene, clone size. D genes are given only for firm matches. Rows give clone size only sometimes, using once, few, many, or a class for an expanded clone.

CDR3 protein: CASPGVAEAFF; CDR3 DNA: TGTGCCAGTCCGGGGGTGGCTGAAGCTTTCTTT; D gene: -; V gene: TRBV12-3/TRBV12-4; J gene: TRBJ1-1; clone size: -
CDR3 protein: CASSGTGSSYNEQFF; CDR3 DNA: TGTGCCAGCAGTGGAACAGGGAGCTCCTACAATGAGCAGTTCTTC; D gene: -; V gene: TRBV5-1; J gene: TRBJ2-1; clone size: many
CDR3 protein: CASSAWTSGTNNEQYF; CDR3 DNA: TGTGCCAGCAGCGCCTGGACTAGCGGCACGAACAATGAGCAGTACTTC; D gene: TRBD2; V gene: TRBV7-9; J gene: TRBJ2-5; clone size: -
CDR3 protein: CSANAPVTDTQYF; CDR3 DNA: TGCAGTGCTAATGCACCCGTGACAGATACGCAGTATTTT; D gene: -; V gene: TRBV20-1; J gene: TRBJ2-3; clone size: few
CDR3 protein: CSAGLAEFYSYEQYF; CDR3 DNA: TGCAGTGCGGGACTAGCGGAATTCTACTCCTACGAGCAGTACTTC; D gene: TRBD2; V gene: TRBV20-1; J gene: TRBJ2-7; clone size: -
CDR3 protein: CASSFLTSGEQETQFF; CDR3 DNA: TGTGCCAGCAGTTTTCTGACTAGCGGGGAACAAGAGACCCAGTTCTTC; D gene: TRBD2; V gene: TRBV7-8; J gene: TRBJ2-1; clone size: -
CDR3 protein: CASSLTGTGSEAFF; CDR3 DNA: TGCGCCAGCAGCTTGACCGGGACAGGGAGTGAAGCTTTCTTT; D gene: TRBD1; V gene: TRBV5-1; J gene: TRBJ1-1; clone size: -
CDR3 protein: CASRKDSPYYEQYF; CDR3 DNA: TGTGCCAGCAGGAAGGACAGCCCCTACTACGAGCAGTACTTC; D gene: -; V gene: TRBV6-1; J gene: TRBJ2-7; clone size: -
CDR3 protein: CASSPSPGTSGGYEQYF; CDR3 DNA: TGTGCCAGCAGCCCGTCCCCCGGGACTAGCGGGGGCTACGAGCAGTACTTC; D gene: TRBD2; V gene: TRBV7-9; J gene: TRBJ2-7; clone size: -
CDR3 protein: CASSARWDYGYTF; CDR3 DNA: TGTGCCAGCAGCGCCAGGTGGGACTATGGCTACACCTTC; D gene: -; V gene: TRBV7-2; J gene: TRBJ1-2; clone size: few
CDR3 protein: CASSQVAYNEQFF; CDR3 DNA: TGCGCCAGCAGCCAAGTAGCGTACAATGAGCAGTTCTTC; D gene: -; V gene: TRBV4-1; J gene: TRBJ2-1; clone size: many
CDR3 protein: CASSTGTPKYNEQYF; CDR3 DNA: TGTGCCAGCAGTACCGGGACTCCGAAATACAATGAGCAGTACTTC; D gene: -; V gene: TRBV12-3/TRBV12-4; J gene: TRBJ2-5; clone size: -
CDR3 protein: CAISESKGPGNSPLHF; CDR3 DNA: TGTGCCATCAGTGAGTCGAAGGGACCGGGGAATTCACCCCTCCACTTT; D gene: -; V gene: TRBV10-3; J gene: TRBJ1-6; clone size: once
CDR3 protein: CSARGLGGPGETQYF; CDR3 DNA: TGCAGTGCTAGAGGTTTAGGGGGGCCGGGAGAGACCCAGTACTTC; D gene: -; V gene: TRBV20-1; J gene: TRBJ2-5; clone size: -
CDR3 protein: CSAAGQTNTEAFF; CDR3 DNA: TGCAGTGCTGCAGGACAGACGAACACTGAAGCTTTCTTT; D gene: -; V gene: TRBV20-1; J gene: TRBJ1-1; clone size: -
CDR3 protein: CSARESSGRNYEQYF; CDR3 DNA: TGCAGTGCTAGAGAGTCTAGCGGGAGGAACTACGAGCAGTACTTC; D gene: TRBD2; V gene: TRBV20-1; J gene: TRBJ2-7; clone size: -
CDR3 protein: CASSVKTGEAYEQYF; CDR3 DNA: TGTGCCAGCAGCGTAAAGACAGGGGAGGCCTACGAGCAGTACTTC; D gene: TRBD1; V gene: TRBV11-2; J gene: TRBJ2-7; clone size: -
CDR3 protein: CASSYSTGGLHNEQFF; CDR3 DNA: TGTGCCAGCAGTTACTCGACAGGGGGCCTCCACAATGAGCAGTTCTTC; D gene: TRBD1; V gene: TRBV6-5; J gene: TRBJ2-1; clone size: -
CDR3 protein: CASTKSGGGYGYTF; CDR3 DNA: TGTGCCAGCACCAAATCAGGGGGCGGCTATGGCTACACCTTC; D gene: TRBD1; V gene: TRBV12-3/TRBV12-4; J gene: TRBJ1-2; clone size: -
CDR3 protein: CASSLISGEQYF; CDR3 DNA: TGTGCCAGCAGCTTGATTTCTGGCGAGCAGTACTTC; D gene: -; V gene: TRBV13; J gene: TRBJ2-7; clone size: many
CDR3 protein: CASSPRDRGPETQYF; CDR3 DNA: TGTGCCAGCAGCCCTAGGGACAGGGGCCCAGAGACCCAGTACTTC; D gene: TRBD1; V gene: TRBV6-6; J gene: TRBJ2-5; clone size: few
CDR3 protein: CASSFSEGGPLVTQYF; CDR3 DNA: TGCGCCAGCAGCTTTTCAGAGGGAGGGCCTTTGGTGACCCAGTACTTC; D gene: TRBD2; V gene: TRBV5-1; J gene: TRBJ2-5; clone size: few
CDR3 protein: CASSLLDGQGLYEQYF; CDR3 DNA: TGTGCCAGCAGTTTATTGGACGGACAGGGGCTCTACGAGCAGTACTTC; D gene: TRBD1; V gene: TRBV27; J gene: TRBJ2-7; clone size: few
CDR3 protein: CSALGQAGGPIKQFF; CDR3 DNA: TGCAGTGCCTTGGGGCAAGCGGGAGGCCCAATAAAGCAGTTCTTC; D gene: TRBD2; V gene: TRBV20-1; J gene: TRBJ2-1; clone size: -
CDR3 protein: CASSFGASGGSYNEQFF; CDR3 DNA: TGTGCCAGCAGTTTCGGAGCTAGCGGGGGCTCCTACAATGAGCAGTTCTTC; D gene: TRBD2; V gene: TRBV27; J gene: TRBJ2-1; clone size: -
CDR3 protein: CASSPGQGVYETQYF; CDR3 DNA: TGTGCCAGCAGCCCGGGACAGGGGGTTTACGAGACCCAGTACTTC; D gene: TRBD1; V gene: TRBV7-9; J gene: TRBJ2-5; clone size: few
CDR3 protein: CAISESVTSGPSGANVLTF; CDR3 DNA: TGTGCCATCAGTGAGTCTGTGACTAGCGGTCCATCTGGGGCCAACGTCCTGACTTTC; D gene: TRBD2; V gene: TRBV10-3; J gene: TRBJ2-6; clone size: -
CDR3 protein: CASRAGQGMTSTDTQYF; CDR3 DNA: TGTGCCAGCAGAGCCGGGCAGGGGATGACTAGCACAGATACGCAGTATTTT; D gene: -; V gene: TRBV6-1; J gene: TRBJ2-3; clone size: -
CDR3 protein: CASSQGMSSGSSYNEQFF; CDR3 DNA: TGTGCCAGCAGCCAAGGCATGTCTAGCGGGAGCTCCTACAATGAGCAGTTCTTC; D gene: TRBD2; V gene: TRBV3-1; J gene: TRBJ2-1; clone size: few
CDR3 protein: CASSREGTGGTWFF; CDR3 DNA: TGTGCCAGCAGCCGAGAGGGGACAGGGGGAACATGGTTCTTC; D gene: TRBD1; V gene: TRBV3-1; J gene: TRBJ2-1; clone size: -
CDR3 protein: CASSYSNRQYNSPLHF; CDR3 DNA: TGTGCCAGCAGTTACTCGAATAGGCAGTATAATTCACCCCTCCACTTT; D gene: -; V gene: TRBV6-5; J gene: TRBJ1-6; clone size: few
CDR3 protein: CASSLTGTPNSPLHF; CDR3 DNA: TGTGCCAGCAGTTTGACCGGGACACCAAATTCACCCCTCCACTTT; D gene: -; V gene: TRBV27; J gene: TRBJ1-6; clone size: few
CDR3 protein: CASSYARRPLHF; CDR3 DNA: TGTGCCAGCAGTTACGCGCGGCGGCCCCTCCACTTT; D gene: -; V gene: TRBV6-5; J gene: TRBJ1-6; clone size: few
CDR3 protein: CASSVVGWHTDTQYF; CDR3 DNA: TGTGCCAGCAGCGTAGTAGGCTGGCACACAGATACGCAGTATTTT; D gene: -; V gene: TRBV9; J gene: TRBJ2-3; clone size: -
CDR3 protein: CASSPSDSPNQPQHF; CDR3 DNA: TGTGCCAGCAGCCCCTCGGACTCCCCAAATCAGCCCCAGCATTTT; D gene: -; V gene: TRBV7-8; J gene: TRBJ1-5; clone size: -
CDR3 protein: CASSLREGGSEQFF; CDR3 DNA: TGCGCCAGCAGCCTCAGGGAAGGGGGTAGTGAGCAGTTCTTC; D gene: -; V gene: TRBV5-1; J gene: TRBJ2-1; clone size: -
CDR3 protein: CASRRPGQKRDTQYF; CDR3 DNA: TGTGCCAGCAGACGTCCGGGACAGAAGAGGGATACGCAGTATTTT; D gene: TRBD1; V gene: TRBV11-2; J gene: TRBJ2-3; clone size: -
CDR3 protein: CASTGGLGDTQYF; CDR3 DNA: TGTGCCAGTACCGGGGGGCTGGGAGATACGCAGTATTTT; D gene: -; V gene: TRBV10-3; J gene: TRBJ2-3; clone size: few
CDR3 protein: CASGSTPRIATNEKLFF; CDR3 DNA: TGCGCCAGCGGTTCGACCCCGAGGATTGCAACTAATGAAAAACTGTTTTTT; D gene: -; V gene: TRBV10-1; J gene: TRBJ1-4; clone size: -
CDR3 protein: CASSSPGQDRQHF; CDR3 DNA: TGTGCCAGCAGTTCCCCCGGTCAGGACCGCCAGCATTTT; D gene: -; V gene: TRBV28; J gene: TRBJ1-5; clone size: -
CDR3 protein: CSARPTGTGASSPLHF; CDR3 DNA: TGCAGTGCTAGACCAACCGGGACAGGGGCTAGTTCACCCCTCCACTTT; D gene: TRBD1; V gene: TRBV20-1; J gene: TRBJ1-6; clone size: -
CDR3 protein: CASSSHMRGTGELFF; CDR3 DNA: TGTGCCAGCAGCTCCCACATGCGGGGCACCGGGGAGCTGTTTTTT; D gene: -; V gene: TRBV7-2; J gene: TRBJ2-2; clone size: few
CDR3 protein: CASRPRVKTDTQYF; CDR3 DNA: TGTGCCAGCAGGCCGAGGGTTAAAACAGATACGCAGTATTTT; D gene: -; V gene: TRBV6-5; J gene: TRBJ2-3; clone size: -
CDR3 protein: CASSYFSRDRRLLYF; CDR3 DNA: TGTGCCAGCAGTTACTTCAGCCGTGACAGGAGGCTTCTGTACTTC; D gene: -; V gene: TRBV6-6; J gene: TRBJ2-5; clone size: -
CDR3 protein: CASSGGQVNYGYTF; CDR3 DNA: TGTGCCAGCAGTGGTGGACAGGTGAACTATGGCTACACCTTC; D gene: TRBD1; V gene: TRBV12-3/TRBV12-4; J gene: TRBJ1-2; clone size: few
CDR3 protein: CASTSGPPEQFF; CDR3 DNA: TGTGCCAGCACGAGCGGCCCACCTGAGCAGTTCTTC; D gene: -; V gene: TRBV7-9; J gene: TRBJ2-1; clone size: few
CDR3 protein: CSVGGNPYVEQYF; CDR3 DNA: TGCAGCGTTGGCGGGAATCCTTACGTGGAGCAGTACTTC; D gene: -; V gene: TRBV29-1; J gene: TRBJ2-7; clone size: many
CDR3 protein: CASSLRGLAANTGELFF; CDR3 DNA: TGTGCCAGCAGCTTAAGGGGACTAGCGGCGAACACCGGGGAGCTGTTTTTT; D gene: TRBD2; V gene: TRBV11-3; J gene: TRBJ2-2; clone size: -
CDR3 protein: CATARSKNNEQFF; CDR3 DNA: TGCGCCACGGCCAGGTCGAAAAACAATGAGCAGTTCTTC; D gene: -; V gene: TRBV10-1; J gene: TRBJ2-1; clone size: -
CDR3 protein: CSGHLGYEQYF; CDR3 DNA: TGCAGCGGGCACTTGGGCTACGAGCAGTACTTC; D gene: -; V gene: TRBV29-1; J gene: TRBJ2-7; clone size: many
CDR3 protein: CSVLTSGRYNEQFF; CDR3 DNA: TGCAGCGTCCTGACTAGCGGGCGCTACAATGAGCAGTTCTTC; D gene: TRBD2; V gene: TRBV29-1; J gene: TRBJ2-1; clone size: many
CDR3 protein: CASSLLRGSNRVYGANVLTF; CDR3 DNA: TGTGCCAGCAGCTTGTTGCGAGGTTCTAACAGGGTATATGGGGCCAACGTCCTGACTTTC; D gene: -; V gene: TRBV5-8; J gene: TRBJ2-6; clone size: -
CDR3 protein: CASRMGIGQFF; CDR3 DNA: TGTGCCAGCAGGATGGGAATCGGGCAGTTCTTC; D gene: -; V gene: TRBV11-2; J gene: TRBJ2-1; clone size: many
CDR3 protein: CASSQGGAKKSEQYF; CDR3 DNA: TGTGCCAGCAGCCAAGGAGGGGCTAAAAAGAGCGAGCAGTACTTC; D gene: -; V gene: TRBV14; J gene: TRBJ2-7; clone size: -
CDR3 protein: CASSLASRDGFEAFF; CDR3 DNA: TGTGCCAGCAGCTTAGCTTCCCGGGACGGCTTTGAAGCTTTCTTT; D gene: -; V gene: TRBV11-3; J gene: TRBJ1-1; clone size: -
CDR3 protein: CASSYSKGAGQPQHF; CDR3 DNA: TGTGCCAGCAGTTACTCGAAAGGGGCAGGCCAGCCCCAGCATTTT; D gene: -; V gene: TRBV6-2/TRBV6-3; J gene: TRBJ1-5; clone size: -
CDR3 protein: CASSWPSRSTDTQYF; CDR3 DNA: TGTGCCAGCAGTTGGCCTAGCCGATCCACAGATACGCAGTATTTT; D gene: -; V gene: TRBV6-2/TRBV6-3; J gene: TRBJ2-3; clone size: -
CDR3 protein: CASREGSNYGYTF; CDR3 DNA: TGTGCCAGCCGGGAGGGGTCCAACTATGGCTACACCTTC; D gene: -; V gene: TRBV6-6; J gene: TRBJ1-2; clone size: -
CDR3 protein: CASTLSGQGTEAFF; CDR3 DNA: TGTGCCAGCACCCTCTCCGGACAGGGGACTGAAGCTTTCTTT; D gene: TRBD1; V gene: TRBV28; J gene: TRBJ1-1; clone size: -
CDR3 protein: CASKTEGKPQHF; CDR3 DNA: TGTGCCAGCAAGACGGAAGGGAAGCCCCAGCATTTT; D gene: -; V gene: TRBV6-5; J gene: TRBJ1-5; clone size: -